A single sample is the source of the 30 T cell receptor beta chains below, sequenced in a study of cytotoxic CD8 clonotypes in ibrutinib-treated CLL. Produced via immunoSEQ multiplex PCR; TCRdb's table is partial and in-frame only. The profile shows about 45,000 clones, less than 70% of them singletons. The sample consisted of PBMCs, taken after 12 months of ibrutinib treatment. These receptors originate from a human donor with chronic lymphocytic leukemia.

This chain links TRBV27 with TRBJ1-2, with a weak D call TRBD1 (5 bases). The V and J ends lost 5 bases and 4 bases respectively, with 14 bases between them. The CDR3 covers 14 residues. Germline CDR1 reads MNHEY; CDR2 reads SMNVEV (reference sequence). For the CDR3, the DNA is TGTGCCAGCAGTAAAGGACATCCTGGCTATGGCTACACCTTC. This translates into CASSKGHPGYGYTF.

The chain links TRBV19 to TRBJ1-1; possibly TRBD1 for D (6 bases). The V gene's germline CDR1 is LNHDA and CDR2 SQIVND (reference sequence). This CDR3 contains 13 residues. V dropped 5 bases and J dropped 1 base, with 8 bases sitting between them. For the CDR3, the DNA is TGTGCCAGTAGTCCGGGACAGAACACTGAAGCTTTCTTT. It translates to CASSPGQNTEAFF.

The CDR3 DNA reads as TGTGCCAGCTCACCAAATAGACAGGAGCAGTACTTC. This encodes CASSPNRQEQYF. This sequence joins TRBV18 and TRBJ2-7, with a possible D match to TRBD1 (5 bases). The germline V gene encodes CDR1 KGHSH and CDR2 LQKENI. Trimming took off 2 bases at V and 7 bases at J, with 9 bases between the two ends. This CDR3 contains 12 residues.

This clone occurred a few times. The chain has TRBV10-2 and TRBJ2-7; possible D gene TRBD2, 6 bases. Trimming left V 3 bases short and J 3 bases short, with 18 bases between. Per germline, CDR1 WSHSY and CDR2 SAAADI. The CDR3 runs to 16 residues. Here the CDR3 DNA reads TGCGCCAGCAGTGATCGAAGGCTGGGACTGGACTACGAGCAGTACTTC. Translated, it gives CASSDRRLGLDYEQYF.

J is TRBJ1-6 and V is TRBV6-5, with a possible D match to TRBD1 (6 bases). The CDR3 runs 14 residues. V was cut by 4 bases and J by 7 bases, with 11 bases left in between. CDR1 and CDR2 (germline): MNHEY, SVGAGI. CDR3 in amino acids: CASSLEGDNSPLHF. The CDR3 nucleotides read TGTGCCAGCAGTTTGGAGGGGGACAATTCACCCCTCCACTTT.

The J gene is TRBJ2-5, the V gene TRBV6-5, with 9 bases identical to TRBD1. Germline CDR1 MNHEY, CDR2 SVGAGI. V lost 2 bases, J lost 5 bases, and 3 bases stayed unmatched. The CDR3 consists of 14 residues. CDR3 DNA: TGTGCCAGCAGTTACGGGACAGGGAGGGAGACCCAGTACTTC. It is translated as CASSYGTGRETQYF.

The chain has TRBV5-4 and TRBJ1-1, with 9 bases fitting TRBD1. Germline CDR1 reads SGHNT; CDR2 reads YYREEE (reference sequence). The V gene end was trimmed by 1 base and the J gene end by 3 bases; junction bases not matched to a gene: 4. The CDR3 has 15 residues. Written as DNA, the CDR3 is TGTGCCAGCAGCTTGTCCGGGACAGGGTACACTGAAGCTTTCTTT. Translated: CASSLSGTGYTEAFF.

The chain employs TRBV10-3 and TRBJ2-3; tentative D call: TRBD1 (6 bases). From germline, CDR1 is ENHRY and CDR2 SYGVKD. V was shortened by 5 bases and J by 2 bases, with 14 bases between the two germline ends. The CDR3 is made up of 15 amino acids. The CDR3 region is CAISRGILNTDTQYF. The CDR3 DNA is TGTGCCATCAGTAGGGGGATCCTAAACACAGATACGCAGTATTTT.

This clone was picked up a small number of times. CDR3 sequence reads: CASSMRGLNTEAFF. Here the CDR3 DNA reads TGTGCCAGTAGTATGAGGGGGTTGAACACTGAAGCTTTCTTT. The chain couples TRBV19 to TRBJ1-1, with D perhaps TRBD1 (6 bases). The CDR3 totals 14 residues. Germline V gene sequence: CDR1 LNHDA, CDR2 SQIVND (reference sequence). V was clipped by 3 bases and J by 0 bases, with 8 bases between them. Full variable domain (outside the CDR3, taken from reference TRBV19 and TRBJ1-1): DGGITQSPKYLFRKEGQNVTLSCEQNLNHDAMYWYRQDPGQGLRLIYYSQIVNDFQKGDIAEGYSVSREKKESFPLTVTSAQKNPTAFYLCASSMRGLNTEAFFGQGTRLTVV.

The chain has TRBV6-1 and TRBJ2-1; D possibly uses TRBD1 or TRBD2 (6 bases each). Germline V gene lookup returns CDR1 MNHNS and CDR2 SASEGT. This CDR3 comprises 16 residues. Trimming took off 3 bases at V and 0 bases at J, with 12 bases between the two ends. The CDR3 DNA reads as TGTGCCAGCAGTGATCGGGGGACAAGCTCCTACAATGAGCAGTTCTTC. This sequence encodes CASSDRGTSSYNEQFF.

This rearrangement joins TRBV28 to TRBJ2-7; D could derive from TRBD1 or TRBD2 (6 bases each). The CDR3 has 15 amino acids. In germline, CDR1 is MDHEN, CDR2 SYDVKM. V lost 3 bases and J 3 bases, leaving 15 bases between the germline ends. The CDR3 reads CASSLGGRAYYEQYF. In nucleotides, the CDR3 is TGTGCCAGCAGTTTGGGGGGCAGGGCCTACTACGAGCAGTACTTC.

The chain carries TRBV11-2 and TRBJ2-3, with D possibly matching TRBD2 (5 bases). Germline V gene data show CDR1 as SGHAT and CDR2 as FQNNGV. Trimming shortened V by 5 bases and J by 0 bases, and 24 bases separated the two germline ends. The CDR3 covers 19 residues. The CDR3 loop is CASSISRSYSVGSTDTQYF. CDR3 DNA sequence: TGTGCCAGCAGCATTAGCCGGTCATATAGCGTTGGAAGCACAGATACGCAGTATTTT.

The rearrangement joins TRBV6-5 to TRBJ2-7; TRBD1 matches 9 bases. The germline CDR1 and CDR2 sequences are MNHEY and SVGAGI. V gave up 5 bases and J gave up 2 bases; unmatched junction bases: 1. The CDR3 totals 13 residues. The CDR3 region has the DNA TGTGCCAGCAGTGGGGACAGGGCCTACGAGCAGTACTTC. Protein: CASSGDRAYEQYF.

CDR3 residues: CASSYLASLETQYF. The DNA of the CDR3 is TGTGCCAGCAGTTACTTAGCTAGCTTGGAGACCCAGTACTTC. The chain carries TRBV6-5 and TRBJ2-5; TRBD2 is a possible D gene (5 bases). Germline CDR1 reads MNHEY; CDR2 reads SVGAGI. V was pared by 1 base and J by 5 bases, with 11 bases between. The CDR3 runs 14 residues.

This clone was observed once. This CDR3 is CASSSTGVAYGYTF. Here the CDR3 DNA reads TGTGCCAGCAGTTCGACAGGGGTTGCCTATGGCTACACCTTC. V usage is TRBV7-9 and J usage is TRBJ1-2; 8 bases match TRBD1. The CDR3 extends over 14 amino acids. The V gene's germline CDR1 is SEHNR and CDR2 FQNEAQ (reference sequence). The ends lost 6 bases at V and 4 bases at J; junction bases unmatched: 7. The whole variable domain, remainder taken from reference TRBV7-9 and TRBJ1-2, is DTGVSQNPRHKITKRGQNVTFRCDPISEHNRLYWYRQTLGQGPEFLTYFQNEAQLEKSRLLSDRFSAERPKGSFSTLEIQRTEQGDSAMYLCASSSTGVAYGYTFGSGTRLTVV.

The chain recombines TRBV7-6 with TRBJ2-4; tentative D call: TRBD1 (5 bases). V dropped 1 base and J dropped 4 bases, with 20 bases sitting between them. The CDR3 is 18 amino acids. Looked up from germline, CDR1 is SGHVS and CDR2 is FNYEAQ. CDR3 sequence: CASSLGPPLSRVKNIQYF. The CDR3, as DNA: TGTGCCAGCAGCTTAGGTCCCCCGCTGAGCAGGGTAAAAAACATTCAGTACTTC.

The V and J genes are TRBV7-3 and TRBJ2-2; D gene uncertain. The CDR3 extends over 15 amino acids. CDR1 SGHTA and CDR2 FQGTGA come from the germline V gene. Deletions cut 5 bases from V and 0 bases from J, with 10 bases between. Written as DNA, the CDR3 is TGTGCCAGCAGCCCCGGGTTATCGAACACCGGGGAGCTGTTTTTT. Protein product: CASSPGLSNTGELFF.

V gene TRBV28 combines with J gene TRBJ2-7; maybe TRBD2 (6 bases). This CDR3 has 13 residues. V dropped 6 bases and J dropped 6 bases, with 15 bases sitting between them. CDR1 is MDHEN, CDR2 SYDVKM, per germline. The CDR3 spells CASRNPGVGEQYF. Written as DNA, the CDR3 is TGTGCCAGCAGAAACCCGGGAGTGGGCGAGCAGTACTTC.

The rearrangement links TRBV18 to TRBJ1-2; 9 bases are a match to TRBD1. V was pared by 3 bases and J by 2 bases, with 7 bases of the junction left unmatched. This CDR3 spans 16 amino acids. Germline CDR1 KGHSH, CDR2 LQKENI. DNA for the CDR3: TGTGCCAGCTCACCTTACGCTGGGACAGGGAACTATGGCTACACCTTC. Translation gives CASSPYAGTGNYGYTF. The full variable domain, rest sourced from reference TRBV18 and TRBJ1-2, is NAGVMQNPRHLVRRRGQEARLRCSPMKGHSHVYWYRQLPEEGLKFMVYLQKENIIDESGMPKERFSAEFPKEGPSILRIQQVVRGDSAAYFCASSPYAGTGNYGYTFGSGTRLTVV.

The chain uses TRBV18 and TRBJ2-5; D gene ambiguous. The CDR3 is made up of 14 amino acids. Germline V gives CDR1 KGHSH, CDR2 LQKENI. V was pared by 0 bases and J by 0 bases, with 5 bases between. CDR3 sequence: CASSPPADQETQYF. The CDR3 coding sequence is TGTGCCAGCTCACCACCGGCAGACCAAGAGACCCAGTACTTC.

This chain links TRBV6-5 with TRBJ2-7; 9 bases fit TRBD1. CDR1 MNHEY and CDR2 SVGAGI come from the germline V gene. The V gene end was trimmed by 5 bases and the J gene end by 3 bases; junction bases not matched to a gene: 5. The CDR3 length is 14 residues. Here the CDR3 DNA reads TGTGCCAGCAGTCAGACAGGGGGGGACTACGAGCAGTACTTC. This sequence encodes CASSQTGGDYEQYF.

With respect to this clone: Because the CDR3 is missing its conserved closing phenylalanine or tryptophan, this is likely a read error. This chain joins TRBV6-5 and TRBJ2-4, with 7 bases that match TRBD1. The CDR3 consists of 11 residues. Trimming took 5 bases from V and 13 from J; bases not matched to a gene: 5. The germline gives CDR1 MNHEY, CDR2 SVGAGI. The DNA of the CDR3 is TGTGCCAGCAGTACCCCGGGACAGCAGTACCTC. Translated, it gives CASSTPGQQYL.

This chain links TRBV6-5 with TRBJ1-1, with D unresolved. CDR1 and CDR2 from the germline V gene are MNHEY and SVGAGI. Deletions cut 0 bases from V and 5 bases from J, with 7 bases between. CDR3 length equals 13 residues. CDR3 nucleotides: TGTGCCAGCAGTTACTCGCCAGTTACTGAAGCTTTCTTT. Amino acid sequence: CASSYSPVTEAFF.

The chain uses TRBV12-5 and TRBJ2-2, with D perhaps TRBD1 (6 bases). V was pared by 10 bases and J by 5 bases, with 20 bases between. Germline V gene lookup returns CDR1 LGHNT and CDR2 FRNRAP. There are 15 residues in the CDR3. CDR3 loop: CATSEQGEWTGELFF. The CDR3 nucleotides read TGTGCTACGAGCGAACAGGGAGAATGGACCGGGGAGCTGTTTTTT.

The chain carries TRBV5-1 and TRBJ1-1, with D possibly being TRBD1 (5 bases). The germline gives CDR1 SGHRS, CDR2 YFSETQ. The CDR3 runs 11 residues. V was pared by 7 bases and J by 4 bases, with 8 bases between. The CDR3 DNA follows: TGCGCCAGCTGGGGGGGCACTGAAGCTTTCTTT. It specifies CASWGGTEAFF.

The genes are TRBV7-9 and TRBJ2-7; no definite D call. Germline V gene sequence: CDR1 SEHNR, CDR2 FQNEAQ (reference sequence). This CDR3 is 14 amino acids long. Trimming took off 2 bases at V and 8 bases at J, with 16 bases between the two ends. The CDR3 DNA reads TGTGCCAGCAGCTTAAATTCCGATTCTATAAAGCAGTACTTC. Its translation is CASSLNSDSIKQYF.

The chain links TRBV6-5 to TRBJ1-6; D ambiguous. The CDR3 has 15 residues. V dropped 7 bases and J dropped 9 bases, with 19 bases sitting between them. Germline CDR1 is MNHEY and CDR2 is SVGAGI. The CDR3 DNA sequence: TGTGCCAGCACCCCGTTTCGGGGTACCTTTTCACCCCTCCACTTT. Translating it yields CASTPFRGTFSPLHF.

The CDR3 protein is CASSYRGTGELFF. The CDR3, as DNA: TGTGCCAGCAGCTACCGGGGGACCGGGGAGCTGTTTTTT. The chain has TRBV14 and TRBJ2-2, with D possibly being TRBD2 (6 bases). In germline, CDR1 is SGHDN, CDR2 FVKESK. V was cut by 5 bases and J by 5 bases, with 9 bases left in between. The CDR3 totals 13 residues.

This clone was observed a handful of times. This chain links TRBV5-1 with TRBJ2-5, with a tentative D call TRBD2 (6 bases). The CDR3 contains 11 residues. V lost 5 bases and J 5 bases, leaving 7 bases between the germline ends. From germline, CDR1 is SGHRS and CDR2 YFSETQ. The CDR3, as DNA: TGCGCCAGCAGTGGGGGGGAGACCCAGTACTTC. As protein: CASSGGETQYF. The whole variable domain, filled in from reference TRBV5-1 and TRBJ2-5, reads KAGVTQTPRYLIKTRGQQVTLSCSPISGHRSVSWYQQTPGQGLQFLFEYFSETQRNKGNFPGRFSGRQFSNSRSEMNVSTLELGDSALYLCASSGGETQYFGPGTRLLVL.

The J gene is TRBJ2-3, the V gene TRBV7-6, with D uncertain. Trimming removed 1 base at V and 2 bases at J, with 13 bases between. The CDR3 runs to 16 residues. Germline CDR1 reads SGHVS; CDR2 reads FNYEAQ. The CDR3 DNA sequence: TGTGCCAGCAGCTTAGTGGCTAGTCCCCTCACAGATACGCAGTATTTT. Translated, it gives CASSLVASPLTDTQYF.